This is a list of T cell receptor beta chains from one sample in a study of CD8 T cells in Susac syndrome. TCRdb reprocessed the immunoSEQ multiplex PCR reads with MiXCR, giving one entry per CDR3 protein. The sample has 150,000 to 190,000 distinct CDR3 sequences, over 85% seen once. Input material: CD8+ T cells from PBMCs. The receptors were gathered from a human donor with multiple sclerosis. The CDR3 runs from the conserved cysteine through the conserved F or W. The D gene is left open where the match is weak. Clone size, where shown, is once, few, many, or a class for clones that have expanded.

clone size: NA; D gene: NA; J gene: TRBJ2-5; V gene: TRBV10-3; CDR3 protein: CAISDSSGSIPKETQYF; CDR3 DNA: TGTGCCATCAGTGATTCATCAGGTAGCATCCCCAAAGAGACCCAGTACTTC
clone size: NA; D gene: TRBD1; J gene: TRBJ2-3; V gene: TRBV7-3; CDR3 protein: CASSPRQGPTDTQYF; CDR3 DNA: TGTGCCAGCAGCCCTCGACAGGGCCCCACAGATACGCAGTATTTT
clone size: NA; D gene: NA; J gene: TRBJ1-6; V gene: TRBV15; CDR3 protein: CATSRGGGASSPLHF; CDR3 DNA: TGTGCCACCAGCAGAGGCGGGGGGGCTAGTTCACCCCTCCACTTT
clone size: NA; D gene: NA; J gene: TRBJ2-1; V gene: TRBV7-8; CDR3 protein: CASSSPGHEQFF; CDR3 DNA: TGTGCCAGCAGCTCCCCGGGGCATGAGCAGTTCTTC
clone size: NA; D gene: NA; J gene: TRBJ1-2; V gene: TRBV4-1; CDR3 protein: CASSQEEGRVSYGYTF; CDR3 DNA: TGCGCCAGCAGCCAAGAGGAGGGGAGGGTTAGCTATGGCTACACCTTC
clone size: NA; D gene: TRBD2; J gene: TRBJ2-3; V gene: TRBV3-1; CDR3 protein: CASSQSSGLPTDTQYF; CDR3 DNA: TGTGCCAGCAGCCAAAGTAGCGGGTTGCCCACAGATACGCAGTATTTT
clone size: NA; D gene: TRBD2; J gene: TRBJ2-3; V gene: TRBV9; CDR3 protein: CASSGQRGANTQYF; CDR3 DNA: TGTGCCAGCAGCGGGCAGCGGGGGGCAAATACGCAGTATTTT
clone size: NA; D gene: NA; J gene: TRBJ2-5; V gene: TRBV30; CDR3 protein: CAWRGVGTVQETQYF; CDR3 DNA: TGTGCCTGGAGAGGGGTCGGGACTGTTCAAGAGACCCAGTACTTC
clone size: NA; D gene: NA; J gene: TRBJ1-5; V gene: TRBV9; CDR3 protein: CASSDGDTQPQHF; CDR3 DNA: TGTGCCAGCAGCGACGGGGACACTCAGCCCCAGCATTTT
clone size: NA; D gene: NA; J gene: TRBJ2-2; V gene: TRBV7-8; CDR3 protein: CASSPLYKYTGELFF; CDR3 DNA: TGTGCCAGCAGCCCGCTCTATAAGTACACCGGGGAGCTGTTTTTT
clone size: NA; D gene: NA; J gene: TRBJ2-1; V gene: TRBV6-6; CDR3 protein: CASSYADRRNEQFF; CDR3 DNA: TGTGCCAGCAGTTACGCGGACCGAAGGAATGAGCAGTTCTTC
clone size: once; D gene: NA; J gene: TRBJ2-1; V gene: TRBV28; CDR3 protein: CASNQDLGFNEQFF; CDR3 DNA: TGTGCCAGCAATCAGGATTTGGGATTCAATGAGCAGTTCTTC
clone size: NA; D gene: NA; J gene: TRBJ2-7; V gene: TRBV7-9; CDR3 protein: CASSLPLSYEQYF; CDR3 DNA: TGTGCCAGCAGCTTGCCGCTCTCCTACGAGCAGTACTTC
clone size: NA; D gene: NA; J gene: TRBJ1-2; V gene: TRBV3-1; CDR3 protein: CASSQRTFYGYTF; CDR3 DNA: TGTGCCAGCAGCCAGCGCACTTTCTATGGCTACACCTTC
clone size: NA; D gene: NA; J gene: TRBJ1-1; V gene: TRBV30; CDR3 protein: CASLATTEAFF; CDR3 DNA: TGTGCCTCCCTCGCGACCACTGAAGCTTTCTTT
clone size: NA; D gene: NA; J gene: TRBJ2-1; V gene: TRBV15; CDR3 protein: CATSRGRGGNEQFF; CDR3 DNA: TGTGCCACCAGCAGAGGGAGGGGGGGGAATGAGCAGTTCTTC
clone size: NA; D gene: NA; J gene: TRBJ1-5; V gene: TRBV2; CDR3 protein: CASSEKGRQPQHF; CDR3 DNA: TGTGCCAGCAGTGAGAAAGGGAGACAGCCCCAGCATTTT
clone size: NA; D gene: NA; J gene: TRBJ1-2; V gene: TRBV5-6; CDR3 protein: CASSARDPVYGYTF; CDR3 DNA: TGTGCCAGCAGCGCCCGGGACCCTGTCTATGGCTACACCTTC
clone size: NA; D gene: TRBD2; J gene: TRBJ2-3; V gene: TRBV3-1; CDR3 protein: CASSFPGLAGSTDTQYF; CDR3 DNA: TGTGCCAGCAGCTTCCCGGGACTAGCGGGGTCCACAGATACGCAGTATTTT
clone size: NA; D gene: NA; J gene: TRBJ2-7; V gene: TRBV7-8; CDR3 protein: CASSPRGGGYEQYF; CDR3 DNA: TGTGCCAGCAGCCCTAGGGGTGGCGGCTACGAGCAGTACTTC
clone size: NA; D gene: NA; J gene: TRBJ2-7; V gene: TRBV28; CDR3 protein: CASRNNYEQYF; CDR3 DNA: TGTGCCAGCAGGAACAATTACGAGCAGTACTTC
clone size: NA; D gene: NA; J gene: TRBJ2-1; V gene: TRBV4-3; CDR3 protein: CASSQDRAEQFF; CDR3 DNA: TGCGCCAGCAGCCAAGACCGAGCAGAGCAGTTCTTC
clone size: NA; D gene: NA; J gene: TRBJ1-1; V gene: TRBV29-1; CDR3 protein: CSVSEGRDTEAFF; CDR3 DNA: TGCAGCGTTTCGGAAGGGAGAGACACTGAAGCTTTCTTT
clone size: NA; D gene: NA; J gene: TRBJ1-1; V gene: TRBV5-1; CDR3 protein: CASSLPGELTEAFF; CDR3 DNA: TGCGCCAGCAGCTTGCCAGGAGAACTCACTGAAGCTTTCTTT
clone size: NA; D gene: TRBD2; J gene: TRBJ2-1; V gene: TRBV30; CDR3 protein: CAWRGRGSPYNEQFF; CDR3 DNA: TGTGCCTGGAGAGGTCGCGGGAGTCCTTACAATGAGCAGTTCTTC
clone size: NA; D gene: NA; J gene: TRBJ1-5; V gene: TRBV12-3/TRBV12-4; CDR3 protein: CASSFRNQPQHF; CDR3 DNA: TGTGCCAGCAGTTTTCGCAATCAGCCCCAGCATTTT